Following are 24 T cell receptor beta chains from one sample sequenced in a study of cytomegalovirus exposure and HLA in healthy donors. The PCR contained 60 Vbeta and 13 Jbeta primers. TCRdb's copy holds only in-frame clones and misses some; the assay was immunoSEQ multiplex PCR. Of about 150,000 clones listed, 77% are singletons. The specimen was PBMCs. Every receptor here comes from a woman between 40 and 55 years old in good health and CMV-seronegative.

The chain carries TRBV6-1 and TRBJ2-5; perhaps TRBD1 as D (5 bases). This CDR3 has 10 amino acids. Deletions cut 7 bases from V and 5 bases from J, with 5 bases between. CDR1 and CDR2 (germline): MNHNS, SASEGT. CDR3 protein: CASKGETQYF. CDR3 DNA: TGTGCCAGCAAGGGGGAGACCCAGTACTTC.

The chain carries TRBV5-1 and TRBJ2-1; 8 nucleotides line up with TRBD1. Germline-derived CDR1 and CDR2 are SGHRS and YFSETQ. This CDR3 has 15 amino acids. V shed 7 bases and J 1 base; nucleotides not matched to a gene: 7. The CDR3 bases are TGCGCCAGCGGACCAGGGGGCGGATCCTACAATGAGCAGTTCTTC. Translated, it gives CASGPGGGSYNEQFF.

The chain is built from TRBV28 and TRBJ1-5; D is undetermined. Trimming left V 9 bases short and J 2 bases short, with 17 bases between. From germline, CDR1 is MDHEN and CDR2 SYDVKM. CDR3 length: 15 amino acids. This CDR3 is CASKSEGSGNQPQHF. Written as DNA, the CDR3 is TGTGCCAGTAAATCGGAGGGAAGCGGCAATCAGCCCCAGCATTTT. The full variable domain, rest sourced from reference TRBV28 and TRBJ1-5, is DVKVTQSSRYLVKRTGEKVFLECVQDMDHENMFWYRQDPGLGLRLIYFSYDVKMKEKGDIPEGYSVSREKKERFSLILESASTNQTSMYLCASKSEGSGNQPQHFGDGTRLSIL.

The J gene is TRBJ1-5, the V gene TRBV9; 7 bases align to TRBD1. Looked up from germline, CDR1 is SGDLS and CDR2 is YYNGEE. The junction had 3 bases not matched to a gene; V was cut back by 3 bases and J by 3 bases. This CDR3 has 14 residues. CDR3 sequence: CASSAGQVNQPQHF. As DNA, the CDR3 is TGTGCCAGCAGCGCAGGACAGGTCAATCAGCCCCAGCATTTT.

The chain links TRBV5-4 to TRBJ1-4; 7 bases line up with TRBD1. Germline CDR1 reads SGHNT; CDR2 reads YYREEE (reference sequence). Unmatched junction bases numbered 11, after V lost 5 bases and J lost 7 bases. The CDR3 is made up of 15 amino acids. The CDR3 sequence: CASRKTGESSEKLFF. The CDR3 DNA sequence: TGTGCCAGCAGGAAAACAGGGGAGTCAAGTGAAAAACTGTTTTTT. Based on the CDR3 plus reference TRBV5-4 and TRBJ1-4, the full variable domain is ETGVTQSPTHLIKTRGQQVTLRCSSQSGHNTVSWYQQALGQGPQFIFQYYREEENGRGNFPPRFSGLQFPNYSSELNVNALELDDSALYLCASRKTGESSEKLFFGSGTQLSVL.

The rearrangement joins TRBV5-4 to TRBJ2-5; the D gene is possibly TRBD1 (6 bases). The length of the CDR3 is 20 residues. The V end lost 3 bases, the J end lost 3 bases, and 30 bases lay between the germline ends. Germline CDR1 reads SGHNT; CDR2 reads YYREEE (reference sequence). CDR3 sequence reads: CASSSALGSLIGGGKETQYF. The CDR3 coding sequence is TGTGCCAGCAGCTCGGCTCTCGGCAGTTTAATAGGGGGTGGAAAAGAGACCCAGTACTTC. Based on the CDR3 plus reference TRBV5-4 and TRBJ2-5, the full variable domain is ETGVTQSPTHLIKTRGQQVTLRCSSQSGHNTVSWYQQALGQGPQFIFQYYREEENGRGNFPPRFSGLQFPNYSSELNVNALELDDSALYLCASSSALGSLIGGGKETQYFGPGTRLLVL.

The chain combines TRBV29-1 with TRBJ1-2, with D perhaps TRBD1 (6 bases). Trimming removed 4 bases at V and 8 bases at J, with 14 bases between. The CDR3 totals 12 residues. Germline-derived CDR1 and CDR2 are SQVTM and ANQGSEA. This CDR3 reads CSVGSPGEGYTF. CDR3 coding DNA: TGCAGCGTTGGGTCCCCAGGGGAAGGCTACACCTTC. The complete variable domain, with remaining parts taken from reference TRBV29-1 and TRBJ1-2, reads SAVISQKPSRDICQRGTSLTIQCQVDSQVTMMFWYRQQPGQSLTLIATANQGSEATYESGFVIDKFPISRPNLTFSTLTVSNMSPEDSSIYLCSVGSPGEGYTFGSGTRLTVV.

The chain's CDR3 is CASSPRTGNNEKLFF. DNA of the CDR3: TGTGCCAGCAGTCCGAGGACAGGGAATAATGAAAAACTGTTTTTT. This chain uses TRBV6-1 with TRBJ1-4, with 8 bases matching TRBD1. The germline V gene encodes CDR1 MNHNS and CDR2 SASEGT. This CDR3 is built from 15 residues. Losses at the gene ends were 5 bases for V and 4 bases for J; bases not matched to a gene: 6.

The genes are TRBV28 and TRBJ1-2; D gene uncertain. The germline V and J ends were trimmed by 2 bases and 8 bases, with 6 bases remaining between them. CDR3 length: 11 amino acids. Germline lookup yields CDR1 MDHEN and CDR2 SYDVKM. The CDR3 region is CASSLRLGYTF. The CDR3 region has the DNA TGTGCCAGCAGTTTACGGTTAGGCTACACCTTC.

The chain joins TRBV6-1 to TRBJ1-5, with 8 bases that match TRBD1. V dropped 10 bases and J dropped 3; count of bases not matched to a gene: 5. The CDR3 contains 13 residues. Germline V gene data show CDR1 as MNHNS and CDR2 as SASEGT. The CDR3 bases are TGTGCCACAGACAGGGGATTCAATCAGCCCCAGCATTTT. It encodes CATDRGFNQPQHF.

This clone showed up just once. The V call is TRBV7-2, the J call TRBJ1-6, with D possibly TRBD1 on 6 matching bases. CDR1 is SGHTA and CDR2 is FQGNSA in the germline V gene. Deletions cut 2 bases from V and 7 bases from J, with 15 bases between. The CDR3 loop spans 16 amino acids. In DNA, the CDR3 is TGTGCCAGCAGCTTACAGGGGATCAGCAAAAATTCACCCCTCCACTTT. Protein product: CASSLQGISKNSPLHF.

The rearrangement links TRBV28 to TRBJ1-2; 9 bases map to TRBD1. J was trimmed by 6 bases and V by 6 bases; bases with no gene match: 11. The germline V gene encodes CDR1 MDHEN and CDR2 SYDVKM. The CDR3 length is 15 residues. The CDR3 region is CASRPAGTGWDGYTF. CDR3 coding DNA: TGTGCCAGCAGACCCGCCGGGACAGGGTGGGATGGCTACACCTTC.

The genes are TRBV14 and TRBJ2-2; TRBD1 matches at 8 bases. V dropped 4 bases and J dropped 6; count of bases not matched to a gene: 7. The CDR3 sequence is 15 residues long. Per the germline V gene, CDR1 is SGHDN and CDR2 is FVKESK. CDR3 bases: TGTGCCAGCAGCCTCCAGGGGGCCATTGCCGGGGAGCTGTTTTTT. This translates into CASSLQGAIAGELFF.

V and J are TRBV6-1 and TRBJ1-1; D may be TRBD1 (5 bases). Germline CDR1 is MNHNS and CDR2 is SASEGT. The CDR3 spans 14 residues. V gave up 3 bases and J gave up 1 base, with 9 bases separating them. CDR3 DNA: TGTGCCAGCAGTGATTGGGGGGGGAACACTGAAGCTTTCTTT. This sequence encodes CASSDWGGNTEAFF.

The rearrangement links TRBV4-2 to TRBJ1-4; 8 bases are shared with TRBD1. V lost 0 bases to trimming and J lost 8 bases; unmatched junction nucleotides: 8. The CDR3 length is 16 residues. CDR1 is LGHNA and CDR2 is YNFKEQ in the germline V gene. CDR3 nucleotides: TGTGCCAGCAGCCAAGAGGGCAGGGGGCAAGGAGAAAAACTGTTTTTT. It encodes CASSQEGRGQGEKLFF.

The chain carries TRBV2 and TRBJ1-1; the D is unclear. The CDR3 extends over 13 amino acids. With 4 bases removed from V and 1 base from J, the gap between germline ends came to 7 bases. CDR1 and CDR2 from the germline V gene are SNHLY and FYNNEI. The CDR3 loop reads CASSAAENTEAFF. DNA for the CDR3: TGTGCCAGCAGTGCCGCGGAGAACACTGAAGCTTTCTTT.

The V call is TRBV6-5, the J call TRBJ2-7; D might be TRBD1 (5 bases). The CDR3 covers 15 residues. Trimming took 5 bases from V and 6 from J, leaving 20 bases between them. The V gene's germline CDR1 is MNHEY and CDR2 SVGAGI. CDR3 nucleotides: TGTGCCAGCAGTGCTGGGTACTGGGGCAACTCCGAGCAGTACTTC. Its translation: CASSAGYWGNSEQYF.

The V and J genes are TRBV19 and TRBJ2-7, with 8 bases that match TRBD1. The germline gives CDR1 LNHDA, CDR2 SQIVND (reference sequence). The CDR3 spans 13 residues. V trimming: 4 bases; J trimming: 4 bases; junction bases outside the gene matches: 3. The CDR3 protein is CASSKDREYEQYF. The CDR3, as DNA: TGTGCCAGTAGTAAGGACAGGGAGTACGAGCAGTACTTC.

This chain connects TRBV7-9 to TRBJ2-7; no reliable D call. V was cut by 5 bases and J by 1 base, with 3 bases left in between. The CDR3 sequence is 11 residues long. Germline V gene lookup returns CDR1 SEHNR and CDR2 FQNEAQ (reference sequence). CDR3 residues: CASSPSYEQYF. The CDR3 region has the DNA TGTGCCAGCAGCCCATCCTACGAGCAGTACTTC.

The chain recombines TRBV5-4 with TRBJ2-3; 10 bases line up with TRBD2. CDR1 is SGHNT and CDR2 is YYREEE in the germline V gene (reference sequence). With 2 bases clipped from V and 2 bases from J, the junction kept 5 bases outside the gene matches. The CDR3 is made up of 16 amino acids. The CDR3 nucleotides read TGTGCCAGCAGCTTCAAGCGGGGGGGCCCCACAGATACGCAGTATTTT. It yields the protein CASSFKRGGPTDTQYF.

V and J are TRBV2 and TRBJ1-5, with 7 bases that match TRBD1. Losses at the gene ends were 6 bases for V and 7 bases for J; bases not matched to a gene: 9. The CDR3 spans 14 residues. Germline CDR1 SNHLY, CDR2 FYNNEI. The CDR3 spells CASSAGTVGQPQHF. The CDR3 coding sequence is TGTGCCAGCAGCGCGGGGACAGTGGGGCAGCCCCAGCATTTT. The full variable domain, with the rest looked up from reference TRBV2 and TRBJ1-5, is EPEVTQTPSHQVTQMGQEVILRCVPISNHLYFYWYRQILGQKVEFLVSFYNNEISEKSEIFDDQFSVERPDGSNFTLKIRSTKLEDSAMYFCASSAGTVGQPQHFGDGTRLSIL.

The chain links TRBV5-1 to TRBJ2-5; 7 bases agree with TRBD1. CDR1 and CDR2 from the germline V gene are SGHRS and YFSETQ. Trimming at V came to 0 bases and at J to 2 bases, leaving 1 base not matched to a gene. CDR3 length equals 14 residues. CDR3 nucleotide sequence: TGCGCCAGCAGCTTGGTACAGGGGCAAGAGACCCAGTACTTC. The encoded protein is CASSLVQGQETQYF.

V gene TRBV15 combines with J gene TRBJ1-2; 9 bases align to TRBD1. The germline gives CDR1 LNHNV, CDR2 YYDKDF (reference sequence). CDR3 length: 16 amino acids. J lost 6 bases, V lost 8 bases, and 16 bases had no gene match. CDR3 DNA: TGTGCCACCGGGCTGGGATCACAGGGGGCGCGGGATGGCTACACCTTC. This codes for CATGLGSQGARDGYTF. The whole variable domain, remainder taken from reference TRBV15 and TRBJ1-2, is DAMVIQNPRYQVTQFGKPVTLSCSQTLNHNVMYWYQQKSSQAPKLLFHYYDKDFNNEADTPDNFQSRRPNTSFCFLDIRSPGLGDTAMYLCATGLGSQGARDGYTFGSGTRLTVV.

This chain links TRBV6-5 with TRBJ1-2; weak D call: TRBD1 (6 bases). Trimming took off 6 bases at V and 4 bases at J, with 18 bases between the two ends. The CDR3 runs 15 residues. Looked up from germline, CDR1 is MNHEY and CDR2 is SVGAGI. The CDR3 loop is CASSPQQGAFYGYTF. The CDR3 bases are TGTGCCAGCAGCCCCCAACAGGGAGCTTTCTATGGCTACACCTTC.